The 3 T cell receptor beta chains in this list originate from one sample, sequenced in a study of blood T cell repertoires in COVID-19. Here immunoSEQ multiplex PCR was the method, and the copy in TCRdb shows in-frame clones only, minus some. The table shows 150,000 to 180,000 clones, with about nine tenths occurring only once. Sequenced material: peripheral blood. Receptors were obtained from a woman in her 70s with acute or convalescent COVID-19.

The V call is TRBV7-3, the J call TRBJ2-1; 10 positions agree with TRBD2. V dropped 2 bases and J dropped 3; count of bases not matched to a gene: 10. There are 18 residues in the CDR3. Germline values: CDR1 SGHTA, CDR2 FQGTGA. The CDR3 region has the DNA TGTGCCAGCAGCTTATCAATGCCAGCGGGGGGGATCTACAATGAGCAGTTCTTC. Translated: CASSLSMPAGGIYNEQFF.

V gene TRBV6-7 combines with J gene TRBJ2-6; D may be TRBD2 (7 bases). TRBV6-7 is treated as an ORF (open reading frame) with a function not yet certain. The CDR3 is made up of 16 amino acids. Deletions cut 2 bases from V and 4 bases from J, with 12 bases between. The CDR3 loop reads CASSYPAGAGANVLTF. The DNA of the CDR3 is TGTGCCAGCAGTTACCCCGCGGGGGCCGGGGCCAACGTCCTGACTTTC.

Details on this clone: Compared with germline, one end of the junction differs, possibly owing to a read error. The CDR3 nucleotides are TGTGCCAGCAGCTTAAGGGGTTCCTACGATGAGCAGTTCTTC. Its protein product is CASSLRGSYDEQFF. The genes are TRBV7-8 and TRBJ2-1, with D tentatively TRBD1 (5 bases). Germline assignment: CDR1 SGHVS and CDR2 FQNEAQ. This CDR3 is 14 amino acids long.